This T cell receptor beta chain comes out of a study of T cell responses to AZD1222 COVID-19 vaccine. Study-level points and caveats: A mostly white British donor set with more females was recruited, and clonal diversity was possibly underestimated. The study sampled repertoires only after the peak T cell response. After two AZD1222 doses, spike-specific TCR breadth and depth rose versus day 0. Baseline seropositivity characterized only six or seven AZD1222 recipients.

Sequencing was performed with immunoSEQ multiplex PCR; in TCRdb, only in-frame clones are kept and a portion is missing. There are 65,000 to 100,000 clones in the sample; 80% to 95% occur only once, and about 8% lies in the top ten. Comment on this clone: As yet, its antigen is unknown.

The CDR3 contains 15 residues. The V and J ends lost 11 bases and 5 bases respectively, with 22 bases between them. The germline gives CDR1 MNHEY, CDR2 SVGAGI. The receptor comes from an adult who received the AZD1222 COVID-19 vaccine. The sample here was peripheral blood, taken 28 days after the second AZD1222 dose. The V gene is TRBV6-5, the J gene TRBJ2-1; perhaps TRBD1 as D (6 bases). The CDR3 sequence is CAVISSTGQNNEQFF. The CDR3, as DNA: TGTGCCGTCATCAGTTCGACAGGCCAAAACAATGAGCAGTTCTTC.